This T cell receptor (beta chain) was identified in a study of T cells after posttransplantation cyclophosphamide. TCRdb's table, derived via immunoSEQ multiplex PCR, lists solely in-frame clones and lacks some. The table includes about 32,000 clones, about 93% detected once. Germline V gives CDR1 SGHRS, CDR2 YFSETQ. The germline V and J ends were trimmed by 0 bases and 3 bases, with 14 bases remaining between them. CDR3 length: 16 residues. The naive gate required viable CD3+CD4+ or CD3+CD8+ cells with CCR7+CD45RA+CD45RO-CD95-CD27+CD28+ phenotype. The receptor comes from a woman aged 55-70 years in good health, CMV-negative, and a related stem cell transplant donor. The chain is built from TRBV5-1 and TRBJ2-3; possible D gene TRBD2, 5 bases. The sequenced sample was naive CD4+ T cells sorted from PBMCs. Here the CDR3 DNA reads TGCGCCAGCAGCTTGGGGAACGGGAAAGGAACAGATACGCAGTATTTT. It encodes CASSLGNGKGTDTQYF.